These 23 T cell receptor beta chains came from one sample sequenced in a study of CD8+ T cells in alopecia areata. The authors extracted RNA and reverse transcribed it into cDNA as the sequencing template. The assay was immunoSEQ multiplex PCR, and TCRdb's table has in-frame clones only and misses some. The profile shows over 150,000 clones, 40% to 65% of them singletons. Treatment denoted: oral pan-JAK inhibitor, 5-10 mg twice daily. The sample consisted of CD8+ T cells sorted from blood, taken at week 24, from a patient treated with tofacitinib. Source of these receptors: a human donor with alopecia areata.

V usage is TRBV7-2 and J usage is TRBJ2-1; D is possibly TRBD1 or TRBD2 (6 bases each). Germline values: CDR1 SGHTA, CDR2 FQGNSA. This CDR3 is 14 amino acids long. The V and J ends lost 1 base and 6 bases respectively, with 10 bases between them. The CDR3 DNA sequence: TGTGCCAGCAGCTTAGGACTAGGGGGCAATGAGCAGTTCTTC. This sequence encodes CASSLGLGGNEQFF.

The gene calls are TRBV27 and TRBJ1-1; possible D gene TRBD1, 6 bases. CDR3 size: 14 residues. The V end was cut by 4 bases, the J end by 4 bases, with 13 bases between. CDR1 is MNHEY and CDR2 is SMNVEV in the germline V gene (reference sequence). CDR3 residues: CASSYAQGGTEAFF. CDR3 DNA sequence: TGTGCCAGCAGTTACGCACAGGGCGGCACTGAAGCTTTCTTT.

The rearrangement joins TRBV4-2 to TRBJ2-5; TRBD2 matches 9 bases. This CDR3 has 18 residues. Trimming removed 1 base from V and 1 base from J; junction bases left unmatched: 10. Germline CDR1 reads LGHNA; CDR2 reads YNFKEQ. The CDR3 nucleotides read TGTGCCAGCAGCCAAGGTCCCGGACTAGCGCCCACCCAAGAGACCCAGTACTTC. It yields the protein CASSQGPGLAPTQETQYF.

The gene calls are TRBV4-3 and TRBJ1-1; D unresolved. CDR1 is LGHNA and CDR2 is YSLEER in the germline V gene. Trimming took off 2 bases at V and 0 bases at J, with 4 bases between the two ends. This CDR3 has 13 amino acids. CDR3 bases: TGCGCCAGCAGCCAATTATTGAACACTGAAGCTTTCTTT. This sequence encodes CASSQLLNTEAFF.

The chain links TRBV27 to TRBJ2-3, with D perhaps TRBD1 (6 bases). Trimming stripped 6 bases from V and 0 bases from J, with 10 bases between. Germline values: CDR1 MNHEY, CDR2 SMNVEV (reference sequence). The CDR3 covers 14 residues. CDR3 sequence: CASSHRESTDTQYF. CDR3 nucleotides: TGTGCCAGCAGCCACAGGGAAAGCACAGATACGCAGTATTTT.

The V call is TRBV4-1, the J call TRBJ1-1; the D gene is possibly TRBD1 (6 bases). The germline gives CDR1 MGHRA, CDR2 YSYEKL. Trimming took off 0 bases at V and 4 bases at J, with 9 bases between the two ends. CDR3 size: 14 residues. As DNA, the CDR3 is TGCGCCAGCAGCCAAGATCAGGGGAGCACTGAAGCTTTCTTT. Amino acid sequence: CASSQDQGSTEAFF.

This chain links TRBV9 with TRBJ1-2; tentatively, D is TRBD1 (5 bases). This CDR3 region has 15 residues. Germline lookup yields CDR1 SGDLS and CDR2 YYNGEE. V gave up 4 bases and J gave up 7 bases, with 20 bases separating them. The CDR3 DNA reads TGTGCCAGCAGCCCAGTGGGGGATTCGCTCTCTGGCTACACCTTC. Amino acids: CASSPVGDSLSGYTF.

This chain connects TRBV7-9 to TRBJ2-2; D not resolved. CDR1 and CDR2 (germline): SEHNR, FQNEAQ (reference sequence). V lost 8 bases, J lost 6 bases, and 16 bases lay in between. There are 14 residues in the CDR3. The CDR3 here is CASEPEGYAGELFF. CDR3 DNA sequence: TGTGCCAGCGAACCAGAAGGATACGCCGGGGAGCTGTTTTTT.

The V gene is TRBV6-5, the J gene TRBJ1-5; D remains ambiguous. CDR1 and CDR2 from the germline V gene are MNHEY and SVGAGI. This CDR3 region has 13 residues. The germline V and J ends were trimmed by 8 bases and 4 bases, with 12 bases remaining between them. The DNA for the CDR3 is TGTGCCAGCTCCCCATTAGTGAATCAGCCCCAGCATTTT. It translates to CASSPLVNQPQHF.

V gene TRBV11-2 combines with J gene TRBJ1-2; D unclear. Trimming removed 6 bases from V and 10 bases from J, with 21 bases in between. This CDR3 comprises 14 residues. Per the germline V gene, CDR1 is SGHAT and CDR2 is FQNNGV. CDR3 in amino acids: CASSHDKLYGDYTF. CDR3 nucleotide sequence: TGTGCCAGCAGTCACGACAAGCTCTATGGCGACTACACCTTC.

The V and J genes are TRBV7-9 and TRBJ2-1; 9 bases match TRBD1. The CDR3 spans 13 residues. J gave up 8 bases and V 5 bases, and 4 bases lay outside the gene matches. Per the germline V gene, CDR1 is SEHNR and CDR2 is FQNEAQ (reference sequence). The CDR3 sequence: CASSRDRAHEQFF. The CDR3 nucleotides read TGTGCCAGCAGCCGGGACAGGGCTCATGAGCAGTTCTTC.

The CDR3 here is CASSLPGQGDEQYF. In DNA, the CDR3 is TGTGCCAGCAGCTTACCAGGACAGGGCGACGAGCAGTACTTC. J is TRBJ2-7 and V is TRBV13; 8 bases match TRBD1. Germline lookup yields CDR1 PRHDT and CDR2 FYEKMQ (reference sequence). CDR3 length: 14 amino acids. Unmatched junction bases numbered 5, after V lost 2 bases and J lost 5 bases.

This clone was seen only once. The genes are TRBV7-3 and TRBJ2-7; 8 bases fit TRBD1. Per the germline V gene, CDR1 is SGHTA and CDR2 is FQGTGA. CDR3 length equals 17 residues. V trimming: 2 bases; J trimming: 4 bases; junction bases outside the gene matches: 13. In DNA, the CDR3 is TGTGCCAGCAGCTTATTATTACTCGGGACAGGACCTTACGAGCAGTACTTC. Its translation is CASSLLLLGTGPYEQYF.

The chain is built from TRBV7-3 and TRBJ2-5; D unclear. The CDR3 is 13 amino acids. In germline, CDR1 is SGHTA, CDR2 FQGTGA. V lost 5 bases and J lost 5, with 12 bases in between. As DNA, the CDR3 is TGTGCCAGCAGCCCTAGAGTTGGGGAGACCCAGTACTTC. Its translation: CASSPRVGETQYF.

This clone appeared a few times. Lacking the conserved final phenylalanine or tryptophan, this CDR3 likely reflects a read error. No DNA is shown, since the ends of the CDR3 on it are uncertain; the CDR3 is the one TCRdb lists. The rearrangement uses TRBV7-2 and TRBJ2-3. The germline V gene has CDR1 SGHTA and CDR2 FQGNSA. The CDR3 length equals 12 residues, ends included. The CDR3 here is CASSSLELDRPL.

The rearrangement links TRBV27 to TRBJ2-1; D may match TRBD1 or TRBD2 (6 bases each). CDR3 length: 15 residues. Germline V gives CDR1 MNHEY, CDR2 SMNVEV (reference sequence). V was pared by 5 bases and J by 4 bases, with 15 bases between. The CDR3 reads CASSPDTGAYNEQFF. The CDR3 region has the DNA TGTGCCAGCAGTCCGGACACGGGGGCGTACAATGAGCAGTTCTTC.

The chain links TRBV14 to TRBJ2-7, with TRBD2 matching over 10 bases. The ends lost 4 bases at V and 5 bases at J; junction bases unmatched: 5. The germline V gene has CDR1 SGHDN and CDR2 FVKESK. CDR3 size: 14 residues. The CDR3 DNA follows: TGTGCCAGCAGCCTCAGCGGGGGGGCCGACGAGCAGTACTTC. This encodes CASSLSGGADEQYF.

V is TRBV19 and J is TRBJ2-5, with D unclear. The germline V gene has CDR1 LNHDA and CDR2 SQIVND (reference sequence). Trimming removed 4 bases at V and 1 base at J, with 7 bases between. The CDR3 covers 13 residues. The CDR3 loop is CASSNTFQETQYF. For the CDR3, the DNA is TGTGCCAGTAGTAATACGTTCCAAGAGACCCAGTACTTC. Filled out from reference TRBV19 and TRBJ2-5, the complete variable domain reads DGGITQSPKYLFRKEGQNVTLSCEQNLNHDAMYWYRQDPGQGLRLIYYSQIVNDFQKGDIAEGYSVSREKKESFPLTVTSAQKNPTAFYLCASSNTFQETQYFGPGTRLLVL.

This clone was seen a few times. The CDR3 DNA is TGTGCCAGCAGTTCAACCCAGAGTGTAGCGGGGACTGGGGCCAACGTCCTGACTTTC. Protein sequence: CASSSTQSVAGTGANVLTF. The chain has TRBV28 and TRBJ2-6; 8 bases match TRBD2. CDR3 length equals 19 residues. The ends lost 4 bases at V and 2 bases at J; junction bases unmatched: 13. Germline-derived CDR1 and CDR2 are MDHEN and SYDVKM.

This clone was detected only a few times. The CDR3 DNA is TGTGCCAGCACCCGAGGGGGGGGACAGAACAATGAGCAGTTCTTC. The encoded protein is CASTRGGGQNNEQFF. The V and J genes are TRBV7-9 and TRBJ2-1, with D possibly being TRBD1 or TRBD2 (7 bases each). Germline CDR1 and CDR2: SEHNR and FQNEAQ (reference sequence). CDR3 length: 15 residues. V lost 7 bases, J lost 5 bases, and 18 bases lay in between.

This chain uses TRBV27 with TRBJ2-7; 8 nucleotides align to TRBD1. V dropped 6 bases and J dropped 5; count of bases not matched to a gene: 12. This CDR3 contains 15 residues. Germline loops: CDR1 MNHEY, CDR2 SMNVEV (reference sequence). CDR3 protein: CASRPTAGGGNEQYF. The CDR3 bases are TGTGCCAGCAGACCGACGGCAGGGGGCGGCAACGAGCAGTACTTC.

This clone was detected only a few times. V is TRBV11-2 and J is TRBJ2-1; 7 bases match TRBD1. This CDR3 comprises 15 residues. Germline V lookup: CDR1 SGHAT, CDR2 FQNNGV. V shed 3 bases and J 3 bases; nucleotides not matched to a gene: 5. The DNA of the CDR3 is TGTGCCAGCAGCTTGAGGGACAGTTACTACAATGAGCAGTTCTTC. This translates into CASSLRDSYYNEQFF.

This clone occurred a few times. This rearrangement joins TRBV29-1 to TRBJ2-4, with D uncertain. With 5 bases removed from V and 2 bases from J, the gap between germline ends came to 4 bases. This CDR3 contains 11 residues. Germline values: CDR1 SQVTM, CDR2 ANQGSEA. Written as DNA, the CDR3 is TGCAGCGTTTTTACCAAAAACATTCAGTACTTC. This gives the protein CSVFTKNIQYF.